This TCR beta chain was found in a study of vaccination effects on CD4 cells after COVID-19. ViraFEST used viral peptide pools to expand antigen-specific CD4+ T cells before sequencing. The culture ran for about 11 days, and then CD4+ T cells were isolated. Nucleocapsid antibodies stayed negative before and after vaccination, showing no earlier SARS-CoV-2 infection. TCRdb's copy holds only in-frame clones and misses some; the assay was immunoSEQ multiplex PCR. The profile shows about 24,000 clones, more than 70% of them singletons. Points on this clone: The antigen is not known.

Germline CDR1 and CDR2: MNHNY and SVGAGI (reference sequence). V lost 6 bases and J lost 4; bases outside the gene matches: 12. The CDR3 runs to 15 residues. V usage is TRBV6-6 and J usage is TRBJ2-7; TRBD1 agrees at 7 bases. The TCR comes from a human donor who received a COVID-19 vaccine. This specimen was CD4+ T cells from PBMCs cultured with HCoV-NL63 spike peptides, taken before COVID-19 vaccination. CDR3 residues: CASRDPEQGKYEQYF. CDR3 sequence (DNA): TGTGCCAGCAGAGACCCTGAACAGGGGAAATACGAGCAGTACTTC.